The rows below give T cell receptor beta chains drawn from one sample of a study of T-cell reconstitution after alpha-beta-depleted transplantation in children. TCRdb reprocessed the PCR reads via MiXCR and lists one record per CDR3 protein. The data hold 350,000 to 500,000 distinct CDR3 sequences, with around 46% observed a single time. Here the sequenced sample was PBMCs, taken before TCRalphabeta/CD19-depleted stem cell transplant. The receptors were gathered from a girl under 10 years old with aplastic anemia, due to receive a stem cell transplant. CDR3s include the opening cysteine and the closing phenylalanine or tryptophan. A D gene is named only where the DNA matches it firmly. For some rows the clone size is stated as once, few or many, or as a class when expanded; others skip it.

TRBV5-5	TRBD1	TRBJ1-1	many	TGTGCCAGCAGCCGGACAGGGAGCACTGAAGCTTTCTTT	CASSRTGSTEAFF
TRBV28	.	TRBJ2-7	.	TGTGCCAGCAGTCGCCCGACTAGTGTCCGCGAGCAGTACTTC	CASSRPTSVREQYF
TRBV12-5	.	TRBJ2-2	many	TGTGCTAGTGGTTTGTCTAACACCGGGGAGCTGTTTTTT	CASGLSNTGELFF
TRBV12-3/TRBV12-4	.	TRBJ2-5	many	TGTGCCAGCAGTTTTGCGGGGAGGGAGACCCAGTACTTC	CASSFAGRETQYF
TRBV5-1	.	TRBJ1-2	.	TGCGCCAGCAGCTCCCCGGGGGGGGCTGGCTACACCTTC	CASSSPGGAGYTF
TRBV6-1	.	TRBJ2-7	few	TGTGCCAGCAAGAGGAAGGGGGCCTACGAGCAGTACTTC	CASKRKGAYEQYF
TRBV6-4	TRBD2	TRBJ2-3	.	TGTGCCAGCAGTGTCGTGGGAGGGTTATCAGATACGCAGTATTTT	CASSVVGGLSDTQYF
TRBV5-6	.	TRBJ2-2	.	TGTGCCAGCAGCTTCGTGGGGCGGGCCACCGGGGAGCTGTTTTTT	CASSFVGRATGELFF
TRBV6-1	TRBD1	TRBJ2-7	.	TGTGCCAGCAGAGGGACAGGGAAGATCTCCCAGGACGAGCAGTACTTC	CASRGTGKISQDEQYF
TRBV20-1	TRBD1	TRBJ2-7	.	TGCAGTGCTAGAGAAGACAGGGGGCCAACCTACGAGCAGTACTTC	CSAREDRGPTYEQYF
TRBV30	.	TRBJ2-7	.	TGTGCCTGGATGGGGGGCTCCTACGAGCAGTACTTC	CAWMGGSYEQYF
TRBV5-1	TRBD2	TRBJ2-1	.	TGCGCCAGCTCTCCTGGCGGGGGGGGTTACAATGAGCAGTTCTTC	CASSPGGGGYNEQFF
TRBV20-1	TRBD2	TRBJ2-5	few	TGCAGTGCTAGCCGTCGACTCTTCTCGCCAGCGGGACTCCAAGAGACCCAGTACTTC	CSASRRLFSPAGLQETQYF
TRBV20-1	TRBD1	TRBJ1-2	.	TGCAGTGCTTCTACCGGGACAGGGCATGGCTACACCTTC	CSASTGTGHGYTF
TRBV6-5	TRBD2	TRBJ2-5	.	TGTGCCAGCAGTTTCGGGGGGGGCATCGGAACCCAGTACTTC	CASSFGGGIGTQYF
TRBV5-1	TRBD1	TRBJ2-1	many	TGCGCCAGCAGCTTGAGGACAGGAGGAGAAAATGAGCAGTTCTTC	CASSLRTGGENEQFF
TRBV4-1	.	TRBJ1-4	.	TGCGCCAGCAGCCAAGTCTGGGGGGCTATTGGTGAAAAACTGTTTTTT	CASSQVWGAIGEKLFF
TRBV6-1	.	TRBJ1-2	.	TGTGCCAGCAGTGAAGCGCAAGTCGGGTACCGCGTGAAGGTTGGCTACACCTTC	CASSEAQVGYRVKVGYTF
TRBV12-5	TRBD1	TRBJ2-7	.	TGTGCTAGTGGCCCACTCTCCGGGACAGGGCCGTCATACTCCTACGAGCAGTACTTC	CASGPLSGTGPSYSYEQYF
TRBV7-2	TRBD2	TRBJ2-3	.	TGTGCCAGCAGCTTAGCGGGAAAGGGACTAGCGGGAGGGCCATACCCAGATACGCAGTATTTT	CASSLAGKGLAGGPYPDTQYF
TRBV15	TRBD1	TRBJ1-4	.	TGTGCCACCGGACAGGGGAGACGTGAAAAACTGTTTTTT	CATGQGRREKLFF
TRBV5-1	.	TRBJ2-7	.	TGCGCCAGCAGCTTTTCTGGGGCCGAGCAGTACTTC	CASSFSGAEQYF
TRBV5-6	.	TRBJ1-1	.	TGTGCCAGCAGCTTGGGAAGGACAGCTAACACTGAAGCTTTCTTT	CASSLGRTANTEAFF